This T cell receptor beta chain comes out of a study of T cells in Graves' hyperthyroidism and ophthalmopathy. Amplified TCR beta CDR3 regions came from RNA transcripts. A first-round RT-PCR of the TCR CDR3 used the HTBI primer set. In TCRdb, the multiplex PCR reads were re-called with MiXCR into one record per CDR3 protein. Of around 440,000 distinct CDR3 sequences in the sample, 15% to 18% were seen once. The clonotype comes from a woman under 30 with Graves' hyperthyroidism. Sequenced: blood.

The CDR3 here is CASSSGGPIGEKLFF. The CDR3 region has the DNA TGTGCCAGCAGTTCCGGGGGCCCGATAGGGGAAAAACTGTTTTTT. The chain uses TRBV2 and TRBJ1-4, with D possibly TRBD1 on 6 matching bases. The CDR3 loop spans 15 amino acids. V was cut by 5 bases and J by 8 bases, with 18 bases left in between. Germline CDR1 SNHLY, CDR2 FYNNEI.